The rows below give T cell receptor beta chains drawn from one sample of a study of shared T cell receptors in the human thymus. Using immunoSEQ multiplex PCR, the repertoire was profiled, and TCRdb retains in-frame clones only, with some absent. The profile shows fewer than 700,000 clones, over 75% of them singletons. This same sample was also taken into another study, of human thymus T cells.

Sequencing was done on a sample of thymocytes. These receptors were collected from a boy under two years old with a congenital heart defect. CDR3s include the opening cysteine and the closing phenylalanine or tryptophan. The D gene is left open where the match is weak. A clone size is listed for some rows: how often the clone was seen (once, few, many), or a class if it is expanded.

J	length	size	V	D	CDR3	DNA
TRBJ2-5	19	NA	TRBV10-2	NA	CASSESIAYAAGSEETQYF	TGCGCCAGCAGTGAGTCGATTGCTTACGCCGCAGGTTCCGAGGAGACCCAGTACTTC
TRBJ1-4	14	NA	TRBV6-1	TRBD1	CASRTPQGREKLFF	TGTGCCAGCAGGACACCACAGGGGCGTGAAAAACTGTTTTTT
TRBJ2-1	14	NA	TRBV14	NA	CASSLWARYNEQFF	TGTGCCAGCAGCCTTTGGGCTCGGTACAATGAGCAGTTCTTC
TRBJ1-4	13	NA	TRBV7-2	TRBD1	CASSPDRGEKLFF	TGTGCCAGCAGCCCGGACAGGGGAGAAAAACTGTTTTTT
TRBJ2-3	14	NA	TRBV10-3	TRBD2	CAIEAGSSTDTQYF	TGTGCCATTGAAGCGGGGTCTAGCACAGATACGCAGTATTTT
TRBJ2-1	15	NA	TRBV5-6	TRBD1	CASSPEGGTGTEQFF	TGTGCCAGCAGCCCAGAGGGGGGGACAGGGACTGAGCAGTTCTTC
TRBJ2-7	22	NA	TRBV10-1	TRBD2	CASSALSTGPLTSGMPMYEQYF	TGCGCCAGCAGTGCCCTTTCGACAGGACCCTTAACTAGCGGGATGCCAATGTACGAGCAGTACTTC
TRBJ2-5	14	NA	TRBV7-2	TRBD2	CASSPGLKQETQYF	TGTGCCAGCAGCCCGGGACTAAAACAAGAGACCCAGTACTTC
TRBJ2-3	18	NA	TRBV7-6	NA	CASSLGISGGASTDTQYF	TGTGCCAGCAGCTTAGGGATTTCCGGCGGGGCTAGCACAGATACGCAGTATTTT
TRBJ1-5	14	NA	TRBV9	NA	CASSPDSSNQPQHF	TGTGCCAGCAGTCCGGACAGTAGCAATCAGCCCCAGCATTTT
TRBJ2-3	18	NA	TRBV5-4	TRBD1	CASTQTGAWARKGDTQYF	TGTGCCAGCACCCAGACAGGGGCCTGGGCACGAAAGGGAGATACGCAGTATTTT
TRBJ2-3	15	NA	TRBV2	TRBD1	CASRGQGLTTDTQYF	TGTGCCAGCAGGGGACAGGGCCTTACCACAGATACGCAGTATTTT
TRBJ2-7	12	few	TRBV28	NA	CASSLRQDEQYF	TGTGCCAGCAGTCTTAGACAGGACGAGCAGTACTTC
TRBJ1-3	15	NA	TRBV4-3	NA	CASSPRGGAGNTIYF	TGCGCCAGCAGCCCGCGGGGGGGGGCTGGAAACACCATATATTTT
TRBJ2-7	14	NA	TRBV27	NA	CASSSRGVPYEQYF	TGTGCCAGCAGTTCCCGGGGTGTCCCCTACGAGCAGTACTTC
TRBJ1-1	13	NA	TRBV4-3	NA	CASSLRTVSEAFF	TGCGCCAGCAGCCTTCGGACAGTTAGTGAAGCTTTCTTT
TRBJ2-3	15	NA	TRBV5-4	NA	CASSLGSASTDTQYF	TGTGCCAGCAGCTTGGGCAGTGCTAGCACAGATACGCAGTATTTT
TRBJ2-4	13	NA	TRBV7-2	TRBD1	CASRGDSVNIQYF	TGTGCCAGCAGGGGGGACAGCGTAAACATTCAGTACTTC
TRBJ2-2	17	NA	TRBV7-2	TRBD2	CASSTRLAEGNTGELFF	TGTGCCAGCAGCACCCGACTAGCGGAGGGGAACACCGGGGAGCTGTTTTTT
TRBJ2-7	15	NA	TRBV14	TRBD2	CASSQASGDFYEQYF	TGTGCCAGCAGCCAAGCTAGCGGGGACTTCTACGAGCAGTACTTC
TRBJ2-1	18	NA	TRBV7-9	TRBD2	CASSLGTSGRAGYNEQFF	TGTGCCAGCAGCTTGGGGACTAGCGGGAGGGCCGGTTACAATGAGCAGTTCTTC
TRBJ1-1	11	NA	TRBV20-1	NA	CSAPRSTEAFF	TGCAGTGCCCCGAGGAGCACTGAAGCTTTCTTT
TRBJ2-4	17	NA	TRBV15	TRBD1	CATSRVRQGSSKNIQYF	TGTGCCACCAGCAGGGTACGACAGGGGAGCTCCAAAAACATTCAGTACTTC
TRBJ2-7	14	NA	TRBV21-1	NA	CASSDGHPHYEQYF	TGTGCCAGTTCAGATGGGCACCCTCACTACGAGCAGTACTTC
TRBJ2-1	16	NA	TRBV30	NA	CAWSVRGGVSYNEQFF	TGTGCCTGGAGTGTACGGGGTGGAGTCTCCTACAATGAGCAGTTCTTC
TRBJ2-7	15	NA	TRBV18	TRBD2	CASSPQAGGPSEQYF	TGTGCCAGCTCCCCCCAAGCGGGAGGGCCTTCCGAGCAGTACTTC
TRBJ1-1	14	NA	TRBV4-2	TRBD1	CASSQGQGGTEAFF	TGTGCCAGCAGCCAAGGACAGGGGGGCACTGAAGCTTTCTTT
TRBJ2-1	15	NA	TRBV6-5	NA	CASRPGVGPYNEQFF	TGTGCCAGCAGACCGGGAGTGGGGCCCTACAATGAGCAGTTCTTC
TRBJ2-3	18	NA	TRBV9	TRBD2	CASSVTPGTSGRGDTQYF	TGTGCCAGCAGCGTCACACCCGGGACTAGCGGAAGGGGCGATACGCAGTATTTT
TRBJ2-7	15	NA	TRBV19	NA	CASSPSILASYEQYF	TGTGCCAGTAGTCCCTCGATTTTAGCTTCCTACGAGCAGTACTTC
TRBJ1-5	14	NA	TRBV19	TRBD1	CASSIRDRGQPQHF	TGTGCCAGTAGTATCCGGGACAGGGGCCAGCCCCAGCATTTT
TRBJ2-5	15	NA	TRBV11-2	TRBD2	CASTLTTSGGETQYF	TGTGCCAGCACCCTGACCACTAGCGGTGGGGAGACCCAGTACTTC
TRBJ2-1	17	once	TRBV18	NA	CASSPPNLQESPNEQFF	TGTGCCAGCTCACCACCGAATCTACAGGAGTCGCCGAATGAGCAGTTCTTC
TRBJ2-7	15	NA	TRBV5-6	TRBD2	CASSPTQRDSYEQYF	TGTGCCAGCAGCCCTACCCAGCGGGACTCCTACGAGCAGTACTTC
TRBJ2-7	15	NA	TRBV5-4	NA	CASSLEGTPPYEQYF	TGTGCCAGCAGCTTGGAGGGGACTCCCCCCTACGAGCAGTACTTC
TRBJ2-5	19	NA	TRBV5-1	TRBD2	CASSPDLWTSGRVQETQYF	TGCGCCAGCAGCCCGGACCTTTGGACTAGCGGGAGGGTTCAAGAGACCCAGTACTTC
TRBJ1-2	17	NA	TRBV2	TRBD1	CASSEASQGCGRGGYTF	TGTGCCAGCAGTGAAGCGTCACAGGGGTGCGGGAGGGGAGGCTACACCTTC
TRBJ2-7	15	NA	TRBV4-1	TRBD2	CASSLGLAGTMGQYF	TGCGCCAGCAGCCTGGGACTAGCGGGGACAATGGGGCAGTACTTC
TRBJ1-4	14	NA	TRBV7-9	NA	CASSQGLWNEKLFF	TGTGCCAGCAGCCAGGGGCTTTGGAATGAAAAACTGTTTTTT
TRBJ1-5	15	NA	TRBV4-2	NA	CASRRWGRRNQPQHF	TGTGCCAGCCGAAGGTGGGGGCGGAGGAATCAGCCCCAGCATTTT
TRBJ2-7	16	NA	TRBV12-5	NA	CASGPFRGDPTYEQYF	TGTGCTAGTGGTCCCTTTAGGGGCGACCCTACCTACGAGCAGTACTTC
TRBJ2-7	14	NA	TRBV15	NA	CATSRGGDPYEQYF	TGTGCCACCAGCAGAGGGGGGGACCCCTACGAGCAGTACTTC
TRBJ2-3	12	once	TRBV30	NA	CAWSLFTDTQYF	TGTGCCTGGAGTCTGTTCACAGATACGCAGTATTTT
TRBJ1-2	17	NA	TRBV28	TRBD1	CASSNLHGTGVSYGYTF	TGTGCCAGCAGTAACCTCCACGGGACAGGGGTGAGCTATGGCTACACCTTC
TRBJ1-5	16	NA	TRBV7-9	TRBD1	CASSLGGQNSNQPQHF	TGTGCCAGCAGCTTAGGGGGACAGAACAGCAATCAGCCCCAGCATTTT
TRBJ2-5	15	NA	TRBV15	NA	CATSRDLGLGETQYF	TGTGCCACCAGCAGAGATCTGGGCTTGGGCGAGACCCAGTACTTC
TRBJ1-4	14	NA	TRBV29-1	NA	CSVETAGLSEKLFF	TGCAGCGTTGAAACAGCGGGGCTTAGTGAAAAACTGTTTTTT
TRBJ1-2	15	NA	TRBV5-6	NA	CASSPSSGANYGYTF	TGTGCCAGCAGCCCCTCCAGCGGTGCTAACTATGGCTACACCTTC
TRBJ2-3	16	NA	TRBV28	NA	CASSVRLRSITDTQYF	TGTGCCAGCAGTGTACGACTTCGTTCGATCACAGATACGCAGTATTTT
TRBJ2-2	17	NA	TRBV7-8	NA	CASSPNQGYPNTGELFF	TGTGCCAGCAGCCCGAACCAGGGATACCCGAACACCGGGGAGCTGTTTTTT
TRBJ2-3	12	NA	TRBV11-2	NA	CASSLAPRDSHF	TGTGCCAGCAGCTTAGCCCCTCGGGACTCGCATTTT
TRBJ2-2	15	NA	TRBV27	NA	CASSPPAGLTGELFF	TGTGCCAGCAGCCCACCCGCGGGCCTCACCGGGGAGCTGTTTTTT
TRBJ1-1	16	NA	TRBV5-1	TRBD1	CASSLNSPGQGTEAFF	TGCGCCAGCAGCTTGAATTCCCCGGGACAGGGGACTGAAGCTTTCTTT
TRBJ1-1	14	NA	TRBV25-1	TRBD1	CASSSDRLNTEAFF	TGTGCCAGCAGTTCGGACAGGTTGAACACTGAAGCTTTCTTT
TRBJ1-1	13	once	TRBV13	TRBD1	CASRQGARAEAFF	TGTGCCAGCAGGCAGGGGGCGAGGGCTGAAGCTTTCTTT